What follows is one TCR beta chain and its context. Its specificity is unknown. This same CDR3 is encoded by further DNA sequences in the sample. These data come from a study of shared clonotypes between healthy human individuals. Study conclusions and caveats: Richness estimates generally favored naive over memory subsets.

The study enrolled healthy HIV-negative adults without recent acute infections or vaccinations as donors. The data were produced by immunoSEQ multiplex PCR, yet TCRdb's version contains in-frame clones alone and is incomplete. The profile covers 850,000 to 1,200,000 clones, with approximately 72% appearing a single time and approximately 1.5% taken by the ten largest. Germline values: CDR1 SGHDT, CDR2 YYEEEE. V lost 1 base, J lost 2 bases, and 5 bases stayed unmatched. There are 15 residues in the CDR3. Sequencing was performed on memory CD4+ T cells sorted from blood. As to subset: CD45RA-negative fraction. This receptor was obtained from a man aged 18 to 30 in good health. The rearrangement links TRBV5-6 to TRBJ1-1; 7 positions match TRBD1. The CDR3, as DNA: TGTGCCAGCAGCTTGCCCGGGACAGCCAACACTGAAGCTTTCTTT. Its translation: CASSLPGTANTEAFF. The complete variable domain, with remaining parts taken from reference TRBV5-6 and TRBJ1-1, reads DAGVTQSPTHLIKTRGQQVTLRCSPKSGHDTVSWYQQALGQGPQFIFQYYEEEERQRGNFPDRFSGHQFPNYSSELNVNALLLGDSALYLCASSLPGTANTEAFFGQGTRLTVV.